This is a list of T cell receptor beta chains from one sample in a study of cytomegalovirus exposure and HLA in healthy donors. TCRdb keeps only in-frame clones here, not all; method: immunoSEQ multiplex PCR. The data show 210,000 or so clones, over 60% seen once. Sequencing was done on a sample of PBMCs. The receptors stem from a woman between 25 and 40 years old in good health and CMV-seropositive. Each CDR3 is given with its conserved first and last residue. The D gene is left open where the match is weak. Size is stated for part of the rows, as once, few or many counts, or as a class when the clone is expanded.

CDR3 protein | CDR3 DNA | J gene | V gene | CDR3 length | D gene | clone size
CASSLRGYGYTF | TGTGCCAGCAGTTTAAGGGGTTATGGCTACACCTTC | TRBJ1-2 | TRBV27 | 12 | . | .
CASSYSAIAGELFF | TGTGCCAGCAGTTATTCAGCGATCGCCGGGGAGCTGTTTTTT | TRBJ2-2 | TRBV27 | 14 | . | few
CASSIGTLWNEQFF | TGTGCCAGTAGTATAGGGACACTATGGAATGAGCAGTTCTTC | TRBJ2-1 | TRBV19 | 14 | . | .
CASSRLAGGGNEQFF | TGTGCCAGCAGCCGACTAGCGGGAGGGGGGAATGAGCAGTTCTTC | TRBJ2-1 | TRBV7-9 | 15 | TRBD2 | .
CASSPTRGVRHEQYF | TGTGCCAGCTCACCAACAAGGGGTGTGCGGCACGAGCAGTACTTC | TRBJ2-7 | TRBV18 | 15 | . | many
CASSLGQREKLFF | TGTGCCAGCAGCTTAGGACAGCGTGAAAAACTGTTTTTT | TRBJ1-4 | TRBV5-6 | 13 | . | .
CASSHLRFGGRTQYF | TGTGCCAGCAGTCATCTTAGGTTTGGCGGGAGAACCCAGTACTTC | TRBJ2-5 | TRBV6-5 | 15 | TRBD2 | .
CASRTGGSGANVLTF | TGTGCCAGCAGGACAGGGGGCTCTGGGGCCAACGTCCTGACTTTC | TRBJ2-6 | TRBV6-1 | 15 | TRBD1 | .
CASRRGTSQAEQYF | TGTGCCAGCAGGAGGGGGACTAGTCAGGCCGAGCAGTACTTC | TRBJ2-7 | TRBV6-1 | 14 | TRBD2 | .
CASSTLATSYEQYF | TGTGCCAGCAGTACACTAGCGACCTCCTACGAGCAGTACTTC | TRBJ2-7 | TRBV28 | 14 | TRBD2 | .
CSVKGQYMNTEAFF | TGCAGCGTTAAGGGACAGTACATGAACACTGAAGCTTTCTTT | TRBJ1-1 | TRBV29-1 | 14 | TRBD1 | .